These 22 T cell receptor beta chains were sequenced from one sample in a study of CD8 T cells in ankylosing spondylitis. Each CDR3 protein gets one entry after TCRdb re-called the 5' RACE reads with MiXCR. Of 24,000 or so distinct CDR3 sequences in the sample, 10% to 15% are singletons; the top ten hold 30% to 35%. The sample taken for sequencing was blood. These receptors came from a male donor with ankylosing spondylitis or in good health (not recorded which).

The V gene is TRBV7-2, the J gene TRBJ2-2; the D is unclear. V was shortened by 0 bases and J by 1 base, with 3 bases between the two germline ends. Germline assignment: CDR1 SGHTA and CDR2 FQGNSA. The CDR3 consists of 14 residues. The CDR3 reads CASSLARNTGELFF. Here the CDR3 DNA reads TGTGCCAGCAGCTTAGCACGGAACACCGGGGAGCTGTTTTTT.

This clonotype showed up just a few times. The chain has TRBV6-1 and TRBJ2-1; 7 nucleotides agree with TRBD2. V was clipped by 5 bases and J by 1 base; unmatched bases: 2. This CDR3 contains 14 residues. CDR1 and CDR2 from the germline V gene are MNHNS and SASEGT. DNA for the CDR3: TGTGCCAGCAGTTGGCGGGGGTCCTACAATGAGCAGTTCTTC. This codes for CASSWRGSYNEQFF.

This chain connects TRBV7-2 to TRBJ2-5; D is ambiguous. The V end was cut by 4 bases, the J end by 4 bases, with 13 bases between. Per the germline V gene, CDR1 is SGHTA and CDR2 is FQGNSA. There are 14 residues in the CDR3. In DNA, the CDR3 is TGTGCCAGCAGCTATCTAGGCTCGAGAGAGACCCAGTACTTC. It yields the protein CASSYLGSRETQYF.

The V call is TRBV20-1, the J call TRBJ2-7, with D unclear. This CDR3 contains 11 residues. V lost 6 bases and J lost 2, with 8 bases in between. The germline V gene has CDR1 DFQATT and CDR2 SNEGSKA (reference sequence). The CDR3 DNA reads TGCAGTGCCCTTAGCCCCTACGAGCAGTACTTC. Amino acids: CSALSPYEQYF.

This clonotype showed up many times. The chain employs TRBV5-1 and TRBJ2-2; D remains ambiguous. V dropped 0 bases and J dropped 4 bases, with 4 bases sitting between them. CDR1 and CDR2 (germline): SGHRS, YFSETQ. The CDR3 covers 13 residues. CDR3: CASSLGGTGELFF. The DNA for the CDR3 is TGCGCCAGCAGCTTGGGAGGCACCGGGGAGCTGTTTTTT.

This clonotype was picked up a small number of times. The rearrangement uses TRBV5-1 and TRBJ2-1; tentatively, D is TRBD1 or TRBD2 (5 bases each). In germline, CDR1 is SGHRS, CDR2 YFSETQ. Trimming removed 0 bases from V and 9 bases from J, with 7 bases in between. The CDR3 contains 12 residues. The CDR3 loop is CASSLERGEQFF. The CDR3 DNA follows: TGCGCCAGCAGCTTGGAGAGGGGTGAGCAGTTCTTC.

The rearrangement links TRBV6-6 to TRBJ2-1; 8 bases are a match to TRBD2. Germline trimming cut 0 bases from V and 4 bases from J; bases unmatched to any gene: 5. CDR3 length equals 16 residues. Germline lookup yields CDR1 MNHNY and CDR2 SVGAGI (reference sequence). This CDR3 is CASSYSTGTSYNEQFF. The CDR3 DNA reads as TGTGCCAGCAGTTACTCGACCGGGACTAGTTACAATGAGCAGTTCTTC.

Notes on this clonotype: Germline and junction disagree at one end, which may indicate a read error. The genes are TRBV29-1 and TRBJ2-1, with TRBD2 identical over 14 bases. The CDR3 contains 13 residues. Germline lookup yields CDR1 SQVTM and CDR2 ANQGSEA. CDR3 nucleotide sequence: TGCAGCGCTGGACTAGCGGGAGGTCATGAGCAGCTCTTC. Translating gives CSAGLAGGHEQLF.

This chain links TRBV5-4 with TRBJ2-1; no clear D gene. The germline V and J ends were trimmed by 3 bases and 4 bases, with 8 bases remaining between them. Germline lookup yields CDR1 SGHNT and CDR2 YYREEE (reference sequence). CDR3 length: 13 amino acids. The CDR3 loop reads CASSSFMYNEQFF. CDR3 nucleotide sequence: TGTGCCAGCAGCTCGTTTATGTACAATGAGCAGTTCTTC.

The chain recombines TRBV19 with TRBJ2-1; a weak D match, TRBD2 (6 bases). The CDR3 has 15 residues. V was pared by 2 bases and J by 5 bases, with 13 bases between. Per germline, CDR1 LNHDA and CDR2 SQIVND (reference sequence). The CDR3 reads CASSIKEAGNNEQFF. The CDR3, as DNA: TGTGCCAGTAGTATAAAGGAGGCGGGAAACAATGAGCAGTTCTTC.

At least ten counts were recorded for this clonotype. The chain joins TRBV27 to TRBJ2-7; TRBD1 agrees at 9 bases. This CDR3 has 14 amino acids. CDR1 and CDR2 (germline): MNHEY, SMNVEV (reference sequence). V shed 6 bases, J shed 7 bases, and the junction held 10 bases outside the gene matches. The CDR3 DNA reads TGTGCCAGCAGCCTGGACAGGGGAACGGGGGAGCAGTACTTC. This encodes CASSLDRGTGEQYF.

This chain links TRBV29-1 with TRBJ2-7; D unresolved. This CDR3 has 13 residues. The V and J ends lost 7 bases and 6 bases respectively, with 19 bases between them. Germline CDR1 SQVTM, CDR2 ANQGSEA. CDR3 region: CSAAPVGPGEQYF. The DNA for the CDR3 is TGCAGCGCCGCCCCCGTCGGTCCTGGCGAGCAGTACTTC.

J is TRBJ1-1 and V is TRBV28, with 8 nucleotides matching TRBD1. The CDR3 covers 13 residues. V shed 6 bases and J 7 bases; nucleotides not matched to a gene: 7. Looked up from germline, CDR1 is MDHEN and CDR2 is SYDVKM. In DNA form, the CDR3 reads TGTGCCAGCAGAAATACAGGGGGTGGTGAAGCTTTCTTT. It yields the protein CASRNTGGGEAFF.

This clonotype occurred many times. J is TRBJ2-7 and V is TRBV29-1; D is uncertain. The CDR3 length is 12 residues. The germline V and J ends were trimmed by 3 bases and 4 bases, with 10 bases remaining between them. CDR1 and CDR2 (germline): SQVTM, ANQGSEA. CDR3: CSVDGKFYEQYV. In nucleotides, the CDR3 is TGCAGCGTTGATGGCAAGTTTTACGAGCAGTACGTC.

This clonotype was seen ten or more times. The chain uses TRBV7-2 and TRBJ1-6; 9 bases are a match to TRBD1. Germline trimming cut 5 bases from V and 9 bases from J; bases unmatched to any gene: 5. The CDR3 runs 14 residues. Germline V gene lookup returns CDR1 SGHTA and CDR2 FQGNSA. The CDR3 spells CASSGTGGSSPLHF. CDR3 nucleotides: TGTGCCAGCAGCGGCACAGGGGGCTCTTCACCCCTCCACTTT.

This clonotype was detected many times. This sequence joins TRBV7-2 and TRBJ2-1, with D possibly being TRBD1 or TRBD2 (5 bases each). V lost 4 bases, J lost 6 bases, and 13 bases lay in between. CDR1 is SGHTA, CDR2 FQGNSA, per germline. The CDR3 has 14 residues. The DNA of the CDR3 is TGTGCCAGCAGCTCCCAGCCGAGGGGCAATGAGCAGTTCTTC. Protein sequence: CASSSQPRGNEQFF.

This chain links TRBV29-1 with TRBJ2-3; 7 bases fit TRBD1. V shed 2 bases, J shed 0 bases, and the junction held 8 bases outside the gene matches. CDR3 length equals 16 residues. CDR1 and CDR2 (germline): SQVTM, ANQGSEA. CDR3 in DNA: TGCAGCGTTGAATTTCTGGGACAGCGTAGCACAGATACGCAGTATTTT. This gives the protein CSVEFLGQRSTDTQYF.

This chain links TRBV7-2 with TRBJ2-4, with TRBD2 matching 8 bases. CDR3 length: 17 residues. J lost 1 base, V lost 0 bases, and 5 bases had no gene match. Germline V gene data show CDR1 as SGHTA and CDR2 as FQGNSA. This chain's CDR3 is CASSLAGGAQAKNIQYF. In nucleotides, the CDR3 is TGTGCCAGCAGCTTAGCCGGGGGGGCGCAGGCCAAAAACATTCAGTACTTC.

This clonotype was seen many times. This chain joins TRBV12-3 or TRBV12-4 and TRBJ2-7; TRBD1 agrees at 8 bases. V lost 5 bases and J lost 5; bases outside the gene matches: 5. The CDR3 consists of 13 residues. The CDR3 loop reads CASSLDRGHEQYV. The DNA of the CDR3 is TGTGCCAGCAGTCTCGACAGGGGCCACGAGCAGTACGTC.

This clonotype is labeled medium-sized. V gene TRBV20-1 combines with J gene TRBJ2-7; 9 positions agree with TRBD2. CDR1 is DFQATT, CDR2 SNEGSKA, per germline (reference sequence). This CDR3 is built from 14 residues. The V and J ends lost 6 bases and 3 bases, in that order; junction bases with no gene match: 9. The CDR3 here is CSAQEGTSRYEQYF. For the CDR3, the DNA is TGCAGTGCCCAAGAAGGGACTAGCCGCTACGAGCAGTACTTC.

This clonotype was seen many times. The V and J genes are TRBV7-2 and TRBJ1-1; TRBD1 matches at 9 bases. The CDR3 loop spans 14 amino acids. The ends lost 6 bases at V and 7 bases at J; junction bases unmatched: 9. Germline CDR1 reads SGHTA; CDR2 reads FQGNSA. This CDR3 reads CASSPFPGQGEAFF. CDR3 bases: TGTGCCAGCAGTCCTTTTCCGGGACAGGGTGAAGCTTTCTTT.

This clonotype showed up many times. The V and J genes are TRBV3-1 and TRBJ2-7; perhaps TRBD1 as D (5 bases). Germline lookup yields CDR1 LGHDT and CDR2 YNNKEL (reference sequence). The CDR3 spans 14 residues. The V and J ends lost 1 base and 2 bases respectively, with 9 bases between them. CDR3 DNA: TGTGCCAGCAGCCAAGGGCAGGGCCCCTACGAGCAGTACGTC. This translates into CASSQGQGPYEQYV.